Listed below are T cell receptor beta chains from one sample, sequenced in a study of early stage breast cancer tumors. The data were produced by immunoSEQ multiplex PCR, yet TCRdb's version contains in-frame clones alone and is incomplete. In the table there are some 47,000 clones, 65% to 90% of which are singletons. Sequenced material: blood. Receptors were obtained from a person between 50 and 60 years old with breast cancer. CDR3s include the opening cysteine and the closing phenylalanine or tryptophan. D genes are given only for firm matches. Only some rows state a clone size, as once, few, many or a class for expanded clones.

j_call clone_size d_call v_call cdr3_aa cdr3_nt
TRBJ2-7 once . TRBV11-2 CASSLAPYGSYEQYF TGTGCCAGCAGCTTAGCCCCTTACGGATCCTACGAGCAGTACTTC
TRBJ2-7 . . TRBV28 CASSSSYEQYF TGTGCCAGCAGTTCTTCCTACGAGCAGTACTTC
TRBJ2-1 . . TRBV7-7 CASSLDVAGYNEQFF TGTGCTAGCAGCTTAGATGTGGCAGGGTACAATGAGCAGTTCTTC
TRBJ1-1 . TRBD1 TRBV7-2 CASRSTGGTEAFF TGTGCCAGCAGGTCGACAGGGGGTACTGAAGCTTTCTTT
TRBJ2-7 . TRBD2 TRBV29-1 CSVEVAGGSITYEQYF TGCAGCGTTGAAGTTGCGGGAGGCAGTATTACATACGAGCAGTACTTC
TRBJ2-7 once . TRBV27 CASSRGIGGFYYEQYF TGTGCCAGCAGCCGAGGGATCGGTGGGTTTTACTACGAGCAGTACTTC
TRBJ1-1 once . TRBV7-9 CAIALGGAEGEAFF TGTGCCATCGCACTGGGAGGGGCCGAGGGTGAAGCTTTCTTT
TRBJ2-7 . TRBD2 TRBV19 CASSSGRSSYEQYF TGTGCCAGTAGTAGCGGGAGGAGCTCCTACGAGCAGTACTTC
TRBJ2-3 few . TRBV27 CASSALGGRTDTQYF TGTGCCAGCAGTGCCCTTGGGGGCCGCACAGATACGCAGTATTTT
TRBJ1-3 . . TRBV18 CASSPPGDHTIYF TGTGCCAGCTCACCTCCCGGGGACCACACCATATATTTT
TRBJ1-1 . TRBD1 TRBV6-5 CASSSDRGTEAFF TGTGCCAGCAGTTCCGACAGGGGCACTGAAGCTTTCTTT
TRBJ1-3 . . TRBV11-3 CASSLGVGNTIYF TGTGCCAGCAGCTTGGGGGTTGGAAACACCATATATTTT
TRBJ2-2 . . TRBV28 CASSLGTSGELFF TGTGCCAGCAGTTTAGGAACTTCGGGGGAGCTGTTTTTT
TRBJ1-1 . . TRBV30 CAWMSWNNEAFF TGTGCCTGGATGAGTTGGAATAATGAAGCTTTCTTT
TRBJ2-1 . . TRBV28 CASSFNGISAYNEQFF TGTGCCAGCAGTTTCAATGGAATTTCCGCCTACAATGAGCAGTTCTTC
TRBJ1-4 . . TRBV11-1 CASSFDRPGTGNEKLFF TGTGCCAGCAGCTTCGATAGGCCGGGAACGGGAAATGAAAAACTGTTTTTT
TRBJ1-2 few . TRBV28 CASSSSGIYGYTF TGTGCCAGCAGTTCGTCAGGGATCTATGGCTACACCTTC
TRBJ1-1 . TRBD1 TRBV7-9 CASSFGTGGNTEAFF TGTGCCAGCAGCTTCGGTACAGGGGGAAACACTGAAGCTTTCTTT
TRBJ2-1 . . TRBV7-8 CASSTRQHSYNEQFF TGTGCCAGCAGCACCCGACAGCACTCCTACAATGAGCAGTTCTTC
TRBJ2-1 . TRBD1 TRBV5-5 CASSLSRTGDEQFF TGTGCCAGCAGCCTCAGCCGAACAGGGGATGAGCAGTTCTTC
TRBJ1-1 . TRBD1 TRBV5-4 CASSLGQGGTEAFF TGTGCCAGCAGCTTAGGACAGGGCGGTACTGAAGCTTTCTTT
TRBJ2-5 . TRBD1 TRBV7-9 CASSAPRQGQETQYF TGTGCCAGCAGCGCCCCGCGACAGGGCCAAGAGACCCAGTACTTC
TRBJ2-5 . TRBD2 TRBV7-2 CASSFLAGGRETQYF TGTGCCAGCAGCTTTTTGGCGGGAGGGCGAGAGACCCAGTACTTC
TRBJ2-1 few . TRBV4-2 CASSQGTDPPLGQFF TGTGCCAGCAGCCAAGGAACTGATCCGCCCCTCGGCCAGTTCTTC
TRBJ1-1 . . TRBV4-2 CASSQEGGYTEAFF TGTGCCAGCAGCCAAGAGGGGGGATACACTGAAGCTTTCTTT
TRBJ1-5 . . TRBV28 CASHRADHQPQHF TGTGCCAGCCACCGGGCAGACCATCAGCCCCAGCATTTT
TRBJ1-1 few . TRBV29-1 CSVEDLQGVEAFF TGCAGCGTTGAAGATCTACAGGGCGTGGAAGCTTTCTTT
TRBJ2-1 . TRBD1 TRBV6-5 CASSQGTGWTHEQFF TGTGCCAGCAGTCAAGGGACAGGGTGGACCCATGAGCAGTTCTTC
TRBJ1-1 . . TRBV27 CASMEVRDTEAFF TGTGCCAGCATGGAAGTGCGGGACACTGAAGCTTTCTTT
TRBJ2-5 . TRBD1 TRBV28 CASSRTGFGKLETQYF TGTGCCAGCAGCCGGACAGGGTTTGGTAAACTTGAGACCCAGTACTTC
TRBJ2-1 . TRBD2 TRBV19 CASSIDSGGYNEQFF TGTGCCAGTAGTATTGATAGCGGGGGTTACAATGAGCAGTTCTTC
TRBJ2-5 once . TRBV11-1 CASSLGRQETQYF TGTGCCAGCAGCTTAGGTCGACAAGAGACCCAGTACTTC